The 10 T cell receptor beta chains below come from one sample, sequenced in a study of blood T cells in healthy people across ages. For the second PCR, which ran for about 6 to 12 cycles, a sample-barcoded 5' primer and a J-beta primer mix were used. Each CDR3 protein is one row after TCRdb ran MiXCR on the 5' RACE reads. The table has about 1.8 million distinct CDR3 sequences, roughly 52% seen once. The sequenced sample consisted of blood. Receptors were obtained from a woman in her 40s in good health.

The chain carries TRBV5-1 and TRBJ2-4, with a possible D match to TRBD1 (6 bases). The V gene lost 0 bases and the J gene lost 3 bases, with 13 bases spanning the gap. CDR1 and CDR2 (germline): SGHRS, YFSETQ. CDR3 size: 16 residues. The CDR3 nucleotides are TGCGCCAGCAGCTTGGACTCCACAGGGAACAAAAACATTCAGTACTTC. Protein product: CASSLDSTGNKNIQYF.

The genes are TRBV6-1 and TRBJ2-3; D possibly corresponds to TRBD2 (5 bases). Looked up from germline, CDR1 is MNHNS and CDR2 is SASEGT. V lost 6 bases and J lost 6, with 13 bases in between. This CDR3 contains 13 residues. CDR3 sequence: CASRVTSIDTQYF. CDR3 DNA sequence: TGTGCCAGCAGGGTAACTAGTATTGATACGCAGTATTTT.

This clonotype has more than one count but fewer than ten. The CDR3 nucleotides are TGCAGTGCTAGAGTCACCGTAACGCAAGAGACCCAGTACTTC. Its protein product is CSARVTVTQETQYF. V gene TRBV20-1 combines with J gene TRBJ2-5; no definite D call. CDR1 DFQATT and CDR2 SNEGSKA come from the germline V gene (reference sequence). The CDR3 spans 14 residues. V was clipped by 1 base and J by 2 bases, with 11 bases between them.

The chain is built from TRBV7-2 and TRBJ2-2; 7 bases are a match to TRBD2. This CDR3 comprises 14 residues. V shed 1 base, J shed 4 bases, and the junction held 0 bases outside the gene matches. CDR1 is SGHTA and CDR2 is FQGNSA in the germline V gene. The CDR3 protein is CASSLGGGTGELFF. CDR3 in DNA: TGTGCCAGCAGCTTAGGGGGGGGCACCGGGGAGCTGTTTTTT.

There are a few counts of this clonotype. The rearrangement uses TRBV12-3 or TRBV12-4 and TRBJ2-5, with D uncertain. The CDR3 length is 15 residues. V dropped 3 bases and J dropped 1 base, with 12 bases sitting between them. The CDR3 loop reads CASSFNTQVQETQYF. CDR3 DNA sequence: TGTGCCAGCAGTTTCAACACGCAAGTCCAAGAGACCCAGTACTTC.

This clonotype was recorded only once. The CDR3 DNA is TGTGCCAGCAGTCCCGCGGTCCGGGACAGGGACCACGAGCAGTACTTC. Encoded protein: CASSPAVRDRDHEQYF. This chain joins TRBV6-2 or TRBV6-3 and TRBJ2-4; 9 nucleotides match TRBD1. The J call is doubtful: the DNA matches TRBJ2-7 better. Germline loops: CDR1 MNHEY, CDR2 SVGEGT. This CDR3 region has 16 residues.

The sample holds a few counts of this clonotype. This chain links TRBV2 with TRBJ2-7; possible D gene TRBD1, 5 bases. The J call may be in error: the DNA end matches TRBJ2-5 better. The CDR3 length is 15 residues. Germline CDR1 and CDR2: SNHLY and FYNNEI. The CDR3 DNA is TGTGCCAGCAGTCCAATTAGACAGATTCGAGAGACCCAGTACTTC. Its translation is CASSPIRQIRETQYF.

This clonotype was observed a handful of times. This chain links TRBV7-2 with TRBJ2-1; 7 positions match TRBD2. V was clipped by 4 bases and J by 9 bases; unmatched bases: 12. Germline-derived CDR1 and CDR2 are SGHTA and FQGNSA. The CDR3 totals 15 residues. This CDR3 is CASSSEAGPYAEQFF. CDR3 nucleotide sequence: TGTGCCAGCAGCTCAGAAGCGGGGCCTTACGCTGAGCAGTTCTTC.

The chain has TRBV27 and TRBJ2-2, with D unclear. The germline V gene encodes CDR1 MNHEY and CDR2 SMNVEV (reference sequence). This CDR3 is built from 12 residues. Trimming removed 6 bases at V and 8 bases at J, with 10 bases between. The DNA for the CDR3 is TGTGCCAGCAGCAAGGGTGGAGGGGAGCTGTTTTTT. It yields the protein CASSKGGGELFF.

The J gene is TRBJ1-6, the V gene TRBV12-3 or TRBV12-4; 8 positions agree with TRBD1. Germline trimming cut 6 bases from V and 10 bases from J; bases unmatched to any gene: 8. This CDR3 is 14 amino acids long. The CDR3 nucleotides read TGTGCCAGCAGCAAGACAGGGGTAGCCTCACCCCTCCACTTT. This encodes CASSKTGVASPLHF.